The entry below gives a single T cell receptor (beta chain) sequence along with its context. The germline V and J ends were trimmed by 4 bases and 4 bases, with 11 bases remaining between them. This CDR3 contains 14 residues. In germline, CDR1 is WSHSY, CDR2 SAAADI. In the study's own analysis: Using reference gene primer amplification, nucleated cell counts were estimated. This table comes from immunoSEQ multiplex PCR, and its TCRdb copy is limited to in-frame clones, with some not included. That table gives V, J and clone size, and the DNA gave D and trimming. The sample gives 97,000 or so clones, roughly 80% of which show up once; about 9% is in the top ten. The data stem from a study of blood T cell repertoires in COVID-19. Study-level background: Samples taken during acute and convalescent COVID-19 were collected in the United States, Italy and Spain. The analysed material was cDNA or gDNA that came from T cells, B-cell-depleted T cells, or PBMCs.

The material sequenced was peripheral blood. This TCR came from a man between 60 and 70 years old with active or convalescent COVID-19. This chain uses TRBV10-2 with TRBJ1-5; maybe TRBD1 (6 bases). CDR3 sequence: CASSARQGNQPQHF. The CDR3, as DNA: TGCGCCAGCAGTGCGAGGCAGGGGAATCAGCCCCAGCATTTT.